This T cell receptor (beta chain) was documented in a study of T-cell reconstitution after alpha-beta-depleted transplantation in children. At least ten counts were recorded for this clonotype. Its matching antigen is unknown. Unique molecular identifiers were incorporated during preparation of the TCRbeta library. TCRdb used MiXCR to reprocess the PCR reads, holding one entry per CDR3 protein. The sample lists hundreds of thousands of distinct CDR3 sequences, 11% occurring once. Germline CDR1 and CDR2: WSHSY and SAAADI. Trimming took off 0 bases at V and 2 bases at J, with 20 bases between the two ends. The CDR3 runs 19 residues. Notes on the study in general: Reports say that about two months after transplant, the alpha-beta T cells came out of several hundred graft clones that had expanded. T cells produced anew were the main source of T-cell counts and diversity one year after transplant. In some patients, recipient T cells and intrathymic progenitors surviving conditioning explained high day-60 diversity.

The material was peripheral blood, obtained 180 days after TCRalphabeta/CD19-depleted stem cell transplant. This TCR came from a male patient aged 2 to 9 who had a stem cell transplant for chronic granulomatous disease, so the T cells may come from the graft donor. The chain employs TRBV10-2 and TRBJ2-1; the D gene is possibly TRBD2 (6 bases). In nucleotides, the CDR3 is TGCGCCAGCAGTGAGTCGATAAACCGAGGCGGGACCCCCTACAATGAGCAGTTCTTC. Translation: CASSESINRGGTPYNEQFF.